Following are 30 T cell receptor beta chains from one sample sequenced in a study of blood T cell repertoires in COVID-19 (dated by TCRdb to 2020 to 2022). The library came from the immunoSEQ multiplex PCR assay. TCRdb obtained this table from immuneACCESS and retained in-frame rearrangements with V and J assigned. These tables miss some clones; where compared with another copy, unresolved V genes account for less than half of the shortfall, and the remainder is unexplained. The sample table holds approximately 270,000 clones, of which roughly nine tenths were seen once. The ten largest clones take up 1.2% of the sample. The sequenced material came from PBMCs or T cells enriched from blood (not recorded which). Every receptor here comes from a human donor in a cohort exposed to, infected with or recovered from COVID-19 (not recorded which). The donor label of this sample is uncertain.

This clone was detected a few times. The chain has TRBV29-1 and TRBJ2-5, with 12 bases that match TRBD1. The J segment lost 5 bases and the V segment lost 5 bases, leaving 3 bases of the junction unmatched. This CDR3 is built from 13 residues. Looked up from germline, CDR1 is SQVTM and CDR2 is ANQGSEA. CDR3 loop: CSVWGTGGETQYF. CDR3 DNA: TGCAGCGTTTGGGGGACAGGGGGCGAGACCCAGTACTTC.

CDR3 bases: TGTGCCAGCAGCCGGGGGCCAAGTCAGCCCCAGCATTTT. It encodes CASSRGPSQPQHF. The chain is built from TRBV3-1 (or the pseudogene TRBV3-2) and TRBJ1-5; D is possibly TRBD1 (6 bases). Germline CDR1 LGHDT, CDR2 YNNKEL (reference sequence). The V end lost 4 bases, the J end lost 6 bases, and 10 bases lay between the germline ends. The CDR3 extends over 13 amino acids.

The rearrangement uses TRBV21-1 and TRBJ1-4; the listed D gene, TRBD1, was not tested against the DNA. TRBV21-1 is assigned pseudogene status. The CDR3 sequence is 17 residues long. The CDR3: CASPKVGLQSGDEKLFF. The CDR3 nucleotides read TGTGCCAGCCCCAAAGTTGGACTCCAATCAGGGGATGAAAAACTGTTTTTT.

As concerns this clone: The sample holds other DNA sequences that translate to the same CDR3. The CDR3 sequence is CASSINQGTEAFF. CDR3 DNA sequence: TGTGCCAGTAGTATAAACCAGGGCACTGAAGCTTTCTTT. The rearrangement uses TRBV19 and TRBJ1-1, with a possible D match to TRBD1 (5 bases). The CDR3 is made up of 13 amino acids. V gave up 2 bases and J gave up 4 bases, with 8 bases separating them. CDR1 and CDR2 from the germline V gene are LNHDA and SQIVND (reference sequence).

The chain links TRBV2 to TRBJ2-2; 9 bases agree with TRBD2. The CDR3 is made up of 16 amino acids. V lost 6 bases and J lost 7; bases outside the gene matches: 12. The germline gives CDR1 SNHLY, CDR2 FYNNEI. The DNA for the CDR3 is TGTGCCAGCAGGATAGGACTAGCGAGGGCCGGCGGGGAGCTGTTTTTT. It translates to CASRIGLARAGGELFF.

This sequence joins TRBV6-5 and TRBJ1-5; TRBD1 might be the D (6 bases). This CDR3 contains 13 residues. Germline CDR1 is MNHEY and CDR2 is SVGAGI. With 8 bases removed from V and 4 bases from J, the gap between germline ends came to 12 bases. The chain's CDR3 is CASFAGTNQPQHF. The CDR3 DNA reads TGTGCCAGCTTTGCCGGGACAAATCAGCCCCAGCATTTT.

The gene calls are TRBV9 and TRBJ2-3; possibly TRBD1 for D (5 bases). CDR1 and CDR2 from the germline V gene are SGDLS and YYNGEE. Trimming left V 4 bases short and J 0 bases short, with 12 bases between. This CDR3 spans 15 amino acids. For the CDR3, the DNA is TGTGCCAGCAGCTTCAGTAGGGGCAGCACAGATACGCAGTATTTT. This sequence encodes CASSFSRGSTDTQYF.

The genes are TRBV12-3 or TRBV12-4 and TRBJ1-1; D is ambiguous. The length of the CDR3 is 13 residues. V was shortened by 6 bases and J by 3 bases, with 11 bases between the two germline ends. CDR3 protein: CASRGNGDTEAFF. The CDR3 coding sequence is TGTGCCAGCAGGGGTAATGGAGACACTGAAGCTTTCTTT.

This clone was detected a few times. This sequence joins TRBV3-1 (or the pseudogene TRBV3-2) and TRBJ1-1; D remains ambiguous. Trimming took off 1 base at V and 6 bases at J, with 9 bases between the two ends. Germline assignment: CDR1 LGHDT and CDR2 YNNKEL (reference sequence). The CDR3 is 13 amino acids. The DNA of the CDR3 is TGTGCCAGCAGCCAAGGAGGGCGACCTGAAGCTTTCTTT. The encoded protein is CASSQGGRPEAFF.

The gene calls are TRBV14 and TRBJ2-3; D might be TRBD2 (6 bases). V was shortened by 4 bases and J by 0 bases, with 14 bases between the two germline ends. The germline gives CDR1 SGHDN, CDR2 FVKESK. The CDR3 has 16 amino acids. The chain's CDR3 is CASSPTGGASTDTQYF. The CDR3 DNA is TGTGCCAGCAGCCCCACCGGGGGAGCTAGCACAGATACGCAGTATTTT.

V gene TRBV7-9 combines with J gene TRBJ1-1, with 8 bases matching TRBD1. Trimming cost V 4 bases and J 3 bases; bases outside gene matches: 10. Germline assignment: CDR1 SEHNR and CDR2 FQNEAQ (reference sequence). The CDR3 runs to 16 residues. CDR3 DNA: TGTGCCAGCAGCTCGCCCAGGGGGCTGGGTGACACTGAAGCTTTCTTT. Protein: CASSSPRGLGDTEAFF.

CDR3 nucleotides: TGTGCCAGCAGCATACGACTAGCGGGCTCCTACGAGCAGTACTTC. Encoded protein: CASSIRLAGSYEQYF. V and J are TRBV7-8 and TRBJ2-7; 10 positions agree with TRBD2. The CDR3 spans 15 residues. V shed 5 bases and J 0 bases; nucleotides not matched to a gene: 4. Germline CDR1 and CDR2: SGHVS and FQNEAQ. The full variable domain, its missing parts supplied by reference TRBV7-8 and TRBJ2-7, is GAGVSQSPRYKVAKRGQDVALRCDPISGHVSLFWYQQALGQGPEFLTYFQNEAQLDKSGLPSDRFFAERPEGSVSTLKIQRTQQEDSAVYLCASSIRLAGSYEQYFGPGTRLTVT.

The chain has TRBV15 and TRBJ2-3, with D unclear. The CDR3 covers 14 residues. Germline assignment: CDR1 LNHNV and CDR2 YYDKDF (reference sequence). V was shortened by 6 bases and J by 0 bases, with 10 bases between the two germline ends. The CDR3 DNA follows: TGTGCCACCAGGATAGATACTAGCACAGATACGCAGTATTTT. Translated: CATRIDTSTDTQYF.

CDR3 nucleotide sequence: TGTGCCAGCAGATCCGGGACAGGGGAAGGAGGAGATACGCAGTATTTT. The encoded protein is CASRSGTGEGGDTQYF. The V call is TRBV11-3, the J call TRBJ2-3; 10 nucleotides line up with TRBD1. Germline V gene data show CDR1 as SGHNT and CDR2 as YENEEA. The CDR3 spans 16 residues. The ends lost 6 bases at V and 5 bases at J; junction bases unmatched: 11.

This clone was recorded once. This rearrangement joins TRBV15 to TRBJ1-4; D uncertain. Germline loops: CDR1 LNHNV, CDR2 YYDKDF (reference sequence). The V and J ends lost 4 bases and 10 bases respectively, with 10 bases between them. The CDR3 is made up of 12 amino acids. The CDR3 sequence: CATSNRGGKLFF. DNA for the CDR3: TGTGCCACCAGCAACCGGGGTGGAAAACTGTTTTTT. The full variable domain, rest sourced from reference TRBV15 and TRBJ1-4, is DAMVIQNPRYQVTQFGKPVTLSCSQTLNHNVMYWYQQKSSQAPKLLFHYYDKDFNNEADTPDNFQSRRPNTSFCFLDIRSPGLGDTAMYLCATSNRGGKLFFGSGTQLSVL.

The rearrangement links TRBV5-1 to TRBJ2-7; D not resolved. The V gene's germline CDR1 is SGHRS and CDR2 YFSETQ. Deletions cut 4 bases from V and 0 bases from J, with 8 bases between. The CDR3 length is 13 residues. The CDR3 is CASSLDNSYEQYF. The CDR3 bases are TGCGCCAGCAGCCTGGATAACTCCTACGAGCAGTACTTC.

This chain links TRBV19 with TRBJ1-5; D is uncertain. Germline CDR1 LNHDA, CDR2 SQIVND (reference sequence). This CDR3 is built from 14 residues. The V end was cut by 7 bases, the J end by 0 bases, with 10 bases between. CDR3 DNA sequence: TGTGCCAGTACAGAGGAGTATAGCAATCAGCCCCAGCATTTT. Translating it yields CASTEEYSNQPQHF. The whole variable domain, filled in from reference TRBV19 and TRBJ1-5, reads DGGITQSPKYLFRKEGQNVTLSCEQNLNHDAMYWYRQDPGQGLRLIYYSQIVNDFQKGDIAEGYSVSREKKESFPLTVTSAQKNPTAFYLCASTEEYSNQPQHFGDGTRLSIL.

The V call is TRBV7-6, the J call TRBJ1-3; 8 nucleotides agree with TRBD1. Trimming at V came to 4 bases and at J to 4 bases, leaving 9 bases not matched to a gene. The CDR3 sequence is 16 residues long. From germline, CDR1 is SGHVS and CDR2 FNYEAQ. The CDR3: CASSSNPGGSGNTIYF. As DNA, the CDR3 is TGTGCCAGCAGCTCGAACCCAGGGGGCTCGGGAAACACCATATATTTT.

The chain is built from TRBV21-1 and TRBJ2-1; the table's D call, TRBD1, was not checked against the DNA. TRBV21-1 is marked as a pseudogene. This CDR3 is built from 15 residues. CDR3 bases: TGTGCCAGCGGCGGACAGGGGGTTGGGCACGATGAGCAGTTCTTC. Translation gives CASGGQGVGHDEQFF.

The chain links TRBV19 to TRBJ1-1; TRBD1 might be the D (6 bases). This CDR3 contains 16 residues. CDR1 and CDR2 (germline): LNHDA, SQIVND (reference sequence). The V end was cut by 3 bases, the J end by 1 base, with 15 bases between. In DNA, the CDR3 is TGTGCCAGTAGTATTCGCAGGGGAGTACAGAACACTGAAGCTTTCTTT. Translated, it gives CASSIRRGVQNTEAFF.

The rearrangement uses TRBV18 and TRBJ1-3; D possibly corresponds to TRBD1 (6 bases). V was trimmed by 3 bases and J by 3 bases, leaving 12 bases between them. The CDR3 has 15 amino acids. The germline CDR1 and CDR2 sequences are KGHSH and LQKENI. CDR3 bases: TGTGCCAGCTCACCTAAACAGGGCAATGGAAACACCATATATTTT. Its protein is CASSPKQGNGNTIYF.

V and J are TRBV2 and TRBJ2-3; D is perhaps TRBD2 (7 bases). CDR3 length equals 14 residues. V was trimmed by 3 bases and J by 6 bases, leaving 13 bases between them. Germline V gives CDR1 SNHLY, CDR2 FYNNEI. The CDR3 is CASSDGGGADTQYF. In DNA, the CDR3 is TGTGCCAGCAGTGATGGAGGGGGGGCCGATACGCAGTATTTT.

This clone was seen only once. The rearrangement links TRBV7-8 to TRBJ1-3, with unresolved D. V lost 2 bases and J lost 0, with 11 bases in between. The CDR3 totals 16 residues. Germline V gene sequence: CDR1 SGHVS, CDR2 FQNEAQ. CDR3 amino acids: CASSLWQRSSGNTIYF. CDR3 coding DNA: TGTGCCAGCAGCTTATGGCAGAGGAGCTCTGGAAACACCATATATTTT.

The chain couples TRBV2 to TRBJ1-2; 8 bases are a match to TRBD1. Germline V gene lookup returns CDR1 SNHLY and CDR2 FYNNEI. V was clipped by 6 bases and J by 6 bases; unmatched bases: 9. The CDR3 loop spans 14 amino acids. The CDR3 nucleotides are TGTGCCAGCAGCGGGGACAGGACATTTGATGGCTACACCTTC. This encodes CASSGDRTFDGYTF.

This sequence joins TRBV7-6 and TRBJ1-1, with D uncertain. V lost 2 bases and J lost 4, with 11 bases in between. This CDR3 is built from 14 residues. CDR1 SGHVS and CDR2 FNYEAQ come from the germline V gene. CDR3 protein: CASSLRSEGTEAFF. For the CDR3, the DNA is TGTGCCAGCAGCTTAAGAAGTGAGGGCACTGAAGCTTTCTTT.

The V and J genes are TRBV18 and TRBJ1-4; D unresolved. This CDR3 has 14 residues. Trimming removed 3 bases from V and 4 bases from J, with 9 bases in between. The V gene's germline CDR1 is KGHSH and CDR2 LQKENI. CDR3 DNA sequence: TGTGCCAGCTCACCTCAAACGGGTAATGAAAAACTGTTTTTT. Translated, it gives CASSPQTGNEKLFF.

This rearrangement joins TRBV5-1 to TRBJ2-3; D remains ambiguous. The CDR3 sequence is 16 residues long. Deletions cut 0 bases from V and 0 bases from J, with 11 bases between. Per the germline V gene, CDR1 is SGHRS and CDR2 is YFSETQ. The CDR3 DNA follows: TGCGCCAGCAGCTTGGGTGCTAGAGCTAGCACAGATACGCAGTATTTT. Its translation: CASSLGARASTDTQYF.

The chain employs TRBV27 and TRBJ2-7; perhaps TRBD1 as D (6 bases). Trimming shortened V by 5 bases and J by 3 bases, and 14 bases separated the two germline ends. The CDR3 runs to 14 residues. Germline lookup yields CDR1 MNHEY and CDR2 SMNVEV (reference sequence). In DNA form, the CDR3 reads TGTGCCAGCAGTGCATCATGGGGGCACTACGAGCAGTACTTC. Translating gives CASSASWGHYEQYF.

V gene TRBV19 combines with J gene TRBJ1-5; D is unclear. CDR3 length equals 17 residues. Germline V gene lookup returns CDR1 LNHDA and CDR2 SQIVND (reference sequence). Trimming left V 3 bases short and J 7 bases short, with 22 bases between. CDR3 DNA sequence: TGTGCCAGTAGTATGTCTCCCCAACAGTTCGGAGGGCAGCCCCAGCATTTT. Its protein product is CASSMSPQQFGGQPQHF.

The chain recombines TRBV6-1 with TRBJ1-5; 9 bases align to TRBD1. CDR1 and CDR2 (germline): MNHNS, SASEGT. This CDR3 spans 14 amino acids. The V and J ends lost 1 base and 7 bases, in that order; junction bases with no gene match: 2. The CDR3 sequence is CASSEETGGQPQHF. CDR3 DNA: TGTGCCAGCAGTGAAGAGACAGGGGGGCAGCCCCAGCATTTT.